These 19 T cell receptor beta chains came from one sample sequenced in a study of spatial heterogeneity in lung cancer. Study conclusions and caveats: Intratumoral expanded alpha and beta TCR counts were found to track tumor mutation counts.

Time point defined: sample taken at primary tumor resection. TCRdb reprocessed the 5' RACE reads via MiXCR and lists one record per CDR3 protein. This sample yields some 16,000 distinct CDR3 sequences, of which under 7.5% are seen a single time; around a fifth belongs to the top ten. These receptors' targets are unknown. Sequenced material: lung tumor tissue, taken at surgery. The receptors were gathered from a female donor with early-stage non-small cell lung cancer.

This clonotype has ten or more counts. The V gene is TRBV4-2, the J gene TRBJ1-6; D ambiguous. The V end was cut by 1 base, the J end by 7 bases, with 11 bases between. Germline-derived CDR1 and CDR2 are LGHNA and YNFKEQ. The CDR3 loop spans 15 amino acids. CDR3: CASSQGLDGNSPLHF. CDR3 DNA sequence: TGTGCCAGCAGCCAAGGGCTGGACGGAAATTCACCCCTCCACTTT.

This clonotype has ten or more counts. This rearrangement joins TRBV30 to TRBJ2-5, with 14 bases matching TRBD2. The V and J ends lost 3 bases and 5 bases, in that order; junction bases with no gene match: 8. This CDR3 is 16 amino acids long. Germline lookup yields CDR1 GTSNPN and CDR2 SVGIG (reference sequence). For the CDR3, the DNA is TGTGCCTGGAGGCGAGGGACTAGCGGGGGCGAGGAGACCCAGTACTTC. This translates into CAWRRGTSGGEETQYF.

At least ten counts were recorded for this clonotype. The genes are TRBV5-1 and TRBJ1-3; TRBD1 is a possible D gene (6 bases). From germline, CDR1 is SGHRS and CDR2 YFSETQ. Trimming took off 4 bases at V and 4 bases at J, with 12 bases between the two ends. The CDR3 contains 14 residues. The CDR3 loop reads CASSPGGPGNTIYF. The CDR3 coding sequence is TGCGCCAGCAGCCCGGGGGGGCCAGGAAACACCATATATTTT.

The chain couples TRBV7-2 to TRBJ2-1, with 9 bases fitting TRBD2. The V segment lost 7 bases and the J segment 9 bases; nucleotides outside the gene matches: 10. The CDR3 length is 14 residues. Germline V gene lookup returns CDR1 SGHTA and CDR2 FQGNSA. DNA of the CDR3: TGTGCCAGCACCCTCCGGCGGGGGGGCTTTGAGCAGTTCTTC. Translated, it gives CASTLRRGGFEQFF.

This clonotype was detected ten times or more. V and J are TRBV5-1 and TRBJ1-1; no clear D gene. CDR1 and CDR2 (germline): SGHRS, YFSETQ. V lost 0 bases to trimming and J lost 8 bases, with 8 bases between them. The CDR3 is made up of 12 amino acids. The CDR3 DNA follows: TGCGCCAGCAGCTTGGATCAAGGGGAAGCTTTCTTT. It translates to CASSLDQGEAFF.

Of note for this clonotype: A read error may explain this, as a much larger clone is one base away. A read error is likely, as this CDR3 ends without the conserved phenylalanine or tryptophan. The rearrangement uses TRBV2 and TRBJ1-5, with D unclear. The length of the CDR3 is 14 residues. V lost 4 bases and J lost 2, with 9 bases in between. Germline V gene sequence: CDR1 SNHLY, CDR2 FYNNEI. DNA for the CDR3: TGTGCCAGCAGTGGTGACGGAGGCAATCAGCCCCAGCATTGT. Translated: CASSGDGGNQPQHC.

This clonotype appeared many times. The CDR3 DNA reads as TGTGCCAGCAGTTTAGGCGGGGGGGCGAACACCGGGGAGCTGTTTTTT. It yields the protein CASSLGGGANTGELFF. The chain couples TRBV28 to TRBJ2-2; TRBD2 matches 9 bases. Per the germline V gene, CDR1 is MDHEN and CDR2 is SYDVKM. J was trimmed by 0 bases and V by 2 bases; bases with no gene match: 1. This CDR3 has 16 residues.

The chain carries TRBV5-6 and TRBJ1-1; D is ambiguous. This CDR3 contains 13 residues. V shed 3 bases and J shed 5 bases, with 11 bases lying between them. The V gene's germline CDR1 is SGHDT and CDR2 YYEEEE. This CDR3 reads CASSYPPGTEAFF. In nucleotides, the CDR3 is TGTGCCAGCAGCTACCCGCCGGGAACTGAAGCTTTCTTT.

This clonotype showed up many times. This rearrangement joins TRBV12-3 or TRBV12-4 to TRBJ2-2; unclear D gene. There are 16 residues in the CDR3. The V end lost 3 bases, the J end lost 0 bases, and 11 bases lay between the germline ends. The CDR3 reads CASSLPKGTNTGELFF. DNA of the CDR3: TGTGCCAGCAGTTTGCCAAAGGGCACGAACACCGGGGAGCTGTTTTTT.

This clonotype occurred a few times. The J gene is TRBJ2-5, the V gene TRBV5-1, with a possible D match to TRBD2 (5 bases). Trimming took 0 bases from V and 5 from J, leaving 11 bases between them. This CDR3 has 14 amino acids. Germline V lookup: CDR1 SGHRS, CDR2 YFSETQ. The CDR3, as DNA: TGCGCCAGCAGCTTGGCCGGTAGCGCGGAGACCCAGTACTTC. Protein sequence: CASSLAGSAETQYF.

In its sample, this clonotype was seen many times. This chain joins TRBV5-4 and TRBJ2-5; TRBD2 aligns across 11 bases. J was trimmed by 2 bases and V by 0 bases; bases with no gene match: 6. Looked up from germline, CDR1 is SGHNT and CDR2 is YYREEE (reference sequence). There are 17 residues in the CDR3. Written as DNA, the CDR3 is TGTGCCAGCAGCTTGGGAACCGGGACTAGCGGACAAGAGACCCAGTACTTC. It yields the protein CASSLGTGTSGQETQYF.

Notes on this clonotype: Since a much larger clone is just one base distant, this may be a read error. The conserved phenylalanine or tryptophan is not found at the CDR3 terminus, so this likely reflects a read error. The V call is TRBV28, the J call TRBJ1-1, with D unresolved. The V end was cut by 10 bases, the J end by 7 bases, with 13 bases between. The length of the CDR3 is 11 residues. Germline values: CDR1 MDHEN, CDR2 SYDVKM. CDR3 protein: CATRSVFEAFL. The CDR3, as DNA: TGTGCCACCCGGTCTGTGTTTGAAGCTTTCCTT.

Relative to its sample, this clonotype is medium-sized. The CDR3 protein is CASSSSGGAGETQYF. The CDR3 DNA follows: TGTGCCAGCAGTTCTAGCGGGGGGGCAGGAGAGACCCAGTACTTC. The chain has TRBV6-5 and TRBJ2-5; TRBD2 matches 12 bases. Per the germline V gene, CDR1 is MNHEY and CDR2 is SVGAGI. CDR3 length: 15 residues. J lost 4 bases, V lost 4 bases, and 4 bases had no gene match.

This clonotype occurred a few times. This rearrangement joins TRBV10-3 to TRBJ2-1; TRBD2 aligns across 10 bases. The germline V gene has CDR1 ENHRY and CDR2 SYGVKD. The CDR3 is made up of 16 amino acids. V gave up 9 bases and J gave up 2 bases; unmatched junction bases: 10. The CDR3 spells CAIGLAGAYTYNEQFF. DNA for the CDR3: TGTGCCATTGGGCTAGCGGGGGCCTACACCTACAATGAGCAGTTCTTC.

In this sample, this clonotype turned up many times. The gene calls are TRBV12-3 or TRBV12-4 and TRBJ2-3; 7 bases are shared with TRBD1. Trimming cost V 3 bases and J 4 bases; bases outside gene matches: 19. The CDR3 has 19 amino acids. CDR3 sequence (DNA): TGTGCCAGCAGTTTGGGTTCCTCGCTTCTTGAGGGGGCAGCAGATACGCAGTATTTT. This sequence encodes CASSLGSSLLEGAADTQYF.

By proportion, this clonotype is medium-sized (0.01 to 0.1%). This chain links TRBV7-8 with TRBJ1-2; D is possibly TRBD1 (5 bases). Germline V gene lookup returns CDR1 SGHVS and CDR2 FQNEAQ. This CDR3 is built from 14 residues. V lost 1 base, J lost 5 bases, and 11 bases lay in between. The CDR3 spells CASSLGDGLYGYTF. The CDR3 DNA sequence: TGTGCCAGCAGCTTAGGGGACGGATTGTATGGCTACACCTTC.

This clonotype was counted at least ten times. The rearrangement links TRBV10-3 to TRBJ2-3; TRBD1 agrees at 8 bases. Trimming at V came to 2 bases and at J to 6 bases, leaving 10 bases not matched to a gene. The length of the CDR3 is 16 residues. Germline V lookup: CDR1 ENHRY, CDR2 SYGVKD. CDR3 sequence (DNA): TGTGCCATCAGTGAGAAACGGACAGGGTTCGGGGATACGCAGTATTTT. Protein: CAISEKRTGFGDTQYF.

Ten or more counts support this clonotype. This chain uses TRBV2 with TRBJ1-4, with 9 bases aligning to TRBD1. V lost 4 bases, J lost 7 bases, and 7 bases stayed unmatched. The CDR3 is made up of 15 amino acids. Germline V CDR1 and CDR2: SNHLY, FYNNEI. CDR3 loop: CASSVTGGLGEKLFF. Written as DNA, the CDR3 is TGTGCCAGCAGTGTAACAGGGGGCTTGGGTGAAAAACTGTTTTTT. Variable domain in full (rest from reference TRBV2 and TRBJ1-4): EPEVTQTPSHQVTQMGQEVILRCVPISNHLYFYWYRQILGQKVEFLVSFYNNEISEKSEIFDDQFSVERPDGSNFTLKIRSTKLEDSAMYFCASSVTGGLGEKLFFGSGTQLSVL.

This clonotype appeared many times. The V call is TRBV29-1, the J call TRBJ1-5, with 7 bases matching TRBD1. Germline trimming cut 7 bases from V and 5 bases from J; bases unmatched to any gene: 5. Germline values: CDR1 SQVTM, CDR2 ANQGSEA. The CDR3 is made up of 12 amino acids. The CDR3: CSAAGTDQPQHF. The CDR3 DNA reads TGCAGCGCCGCCGGGACAGATCAGCCCCAGCATTTT.